The 14 T cell receptor beta chains below all came from one sample that was sequenced in a study of beta chain features in type 1 diabetes listed by TCRdb under 2018. General findings and caveats noted by the study authors: A moderate but significant shortening of TCRB CDR3 length was observed in type 1 diabetes patients in all four CD4+ subsets.

The library was prepared using the immunoSEQ multiplex PCR assay. The High Capacity cDNA Reverse Transcription Kit was used to reverse transcribe all of the isolated RNA, meaning that expressed TCRB transcripts were what got sequenced. Drawn from immuneACCESS, this table holds only the in-frame rearrangements with V and J called that TCRdb kept. Clones are partly lost; checked studies trace under half to an unresolved V gene and leave the rest unexplained. Across this sample there are 640,000 or so clones, with roughly 12% seen only once. The top ten clonotypes cover less than 0.025% of the sample. Which antigens these TCRs recognize remains unknown. The sequencing sample was made of naive CD4+ T cells from blood. Taken with the paper, the label for cell subset or site translates to: true naive CD4+ T cells. These receptors were taken from a man aged 18 to 29 with type 1 diabetes.

V is TRBV5-1 and J is TRBJ2-7; D ambiguous. The CDR3 length is 14 residues. V lost 3 bases and J lost 2, with 12 bases in between. CDR1 is SGHRS, CDR2 YFSETQ, per germline. The CDR3 loop reads CASSSDIEPYEQYF. DNA of the CDR3: TGCGCCAGCAGCTCTGACATTGAACCCTACGAGCAGTACTTC.

This sequence joins TRBV6-6 and TRBJ2-2; 9 bases map to TRBD1. The CDR3 spans 16 residues. Germline values: CDR1 MNHNY, CDR2 SVGAGI (reference sequence). V shed 5 bases, J shed 2 bases, and the junction held 6 bases outside the gene matches. The CDR3 spells CASSHPGQGNTGELFF. Written as DNA, the CDR3 is TGTGCCAGCAGTCACCCGGGACAGGGAAACACCGGGGAGCTGTTTTTT.

There are a few counts of this clone. Compared with germline, one end of the junction differs, possibly owing to a read error. The V call is TRBV7-7, the J call TRBJ2-1, with 10 positions matching TRBD2. The CDR3 extends over 17 amino acids. Germline V lookup: CDR1 SSHAT, CDR2 FNYEAQ (reference sequence). As DNA, the CDR3 is TGTGCTAGCAGCCCCGGACTAGCGGTAGATTCCTACAATGAGCAGTTCTTC. Its translation: CASSPGLAVDSYNEQFF.

This clone was counted a few times. The chain carries TRBV30 and TRBJ1-4, with D perhaps matching TRBD1 (6 bases). The CDR3 loop spans 16 amino acids. The germline CDR1 and CDR2 sequences are GTSNPN and SVGIG (reference sequence). Deletions cut 0 bases from V and 0 bases from J, with 11 bases between. CDR3 bases: TGTGCCTGGAGTGTAATGGGGACAACAACTAATGAAAAACTGTTTTTT. It specifies CAWSVMGTTTNEKLFF. Full variable domain (missing parts from reference TRBV30 and TRBJ1-4): SQTIHQWPATLVQPVGSPLSLECTVEGTSNPNLYWYRQAAGRGLQLLFYSVGIGQISSEVPQNLSASRPQDRQFILSSKKLLLSDSGFYLCAWSVMGTTTNEKLFFGSGTQLSVL.

This clone was seen only a few times. V is TRBV5-1 and J is TRBJ1-1; possible D gene TRBD1, 6 bases. Germline CDR1 SGHRS, CDR2 YFSETQ. The CDR3 has 16 amino acids. Trimming left V 0 bases short and J 4 bases short, with 16 bases between. DNA for the CDR3: TGCGCCAGCAGCTTGGGGGCCGACAGGCTACTCACTGAAGCTTTCTTT. It yields the protein CASSLGADRLLTEAFF.

On this clone: This same CDR3 is encoded by further DNA sequences in the sample. The chain combines TRBV18 with TRBJ2-5, with TRBD1 as a possible D gene (5 bases). The V end was cut by 3 bases, the J end by 4 bases, with 9 bases between. Germline lookup yields CDR1 KGHSH and CDR2 LQKENI. The CDR3 runs 13 residues. CDR3 DNA sequence: TGTGCCAGCTCACCCAGGGAAGGAGAGACCCAGTACTTC. It translates to CASSPREGETQYF.

This clone showed up just a few times. The chain carries TRBV28 and TRBJ2-3, with 9 positions matching TRBD1. V trimming: 5 bases; J trimming: 2 bases; junction bases outside the gene matches: 5. This CDR3 has 15 residues. Germline CDR1 is MDHEN and CDR2 is SYDVKM. The CDR3 reads CASSPGQGITDTQYF. The CDR3 DNA reads TGTGCCAGCAGTCCCGGACAGGGGATCACAGATACGCAGTATTTT.

This clone has more than one count but fewer than ten. This sequence joins TRBV30 and TRBJ1-1; D is possibly TRBD1 (6 bases). The ends were cut back, 0 bases at V and 1 base at J, with 9 bases in the middle. The CDR3 length is 14 residues. Germline V gene sequence: CDR1 GTSNPN, CDR2 SVGIG (reference sequence). CDR3 coding DNA: TGTGCCTGGAGTGTACGGGGGCCGAACACTGAAGCTTTCTTT. It encodes CAWSVRGPNTEAFF.

This clone occurred a few times. The sample carries other DNA sequences with the same CDR3. The chain employs TRBV5-1 and TRBJ2-1; the D call may be TRBD1 or TRBD2 (5 bases each). The V and J ends lost 0 bases and 4 bases respectively, with 11 bases between them. This CDR3 region has 15 residues. Germline CDR1 and CDR2: SGHRS and YFSETQ. This CDR3 reads CASSLVGGSYNEQFF. The DNA for the CDR3 is TGCGCCAGCAGCTTGGTTGGGGGATCTTACAATGAGCAGTTCTTC.

The V gene is TRBV9, the J gene TRBJ1-1; the match to TRBD1 covers 7 bases. This CDR3 has 14 amino acids. J lost 5 bases, V lost 4 bases, and 8 bases had no gene match. The V gene's germline CDR1 is SGDLS and CDR2 YYNGEE. The CDR3 DNA follows: TGTGCCAGCAGCCCCGAGGGACAGAATACTGAAGCTTTCTTT. It yields the protein CASSPEGQNTEAFF.

The CDR3 protein is CASSLFADGNYGYTF. CDR3 bases: TGTGCCAGCAGCTTGTTCGCCGACGGAAACTATGGCTACACCTTC. The rearrangement links TRBV5-6 to TRBJ1-2; no reliable D call. This CDR3 is 15 amino acids long. Germline V gives CDR1 SGHDT, CDR2 YYEEEE. V was pared by 1 base and J by 2 bases, with 12 bases between.

This clone was observed a handful of times. This chain uses TRBV5-1 with TRBJ1-5, with D tentatively TRBD1 (5 bases). The CDR3 extends over 15 amino acids. Germline V gene sequence: CDR1 SGHRS, CDR2 YFSETQ. V was trimmed by 3 bases and J by 4 bases, leaving 14 bases between them. The CDR3 bases are TGCGCCAGCAGCTGGGACCGGGACCTAAATCAGCCCCAGCATTTT. Residues: CASSWDRDLNQPQHF.

In this sample, this clone turned up a few times. The gene calls are TRBV29-1 and TRBJ2-3; maybe TRBD1 (5 bases). Per germline, CDR1 SQVTM and CDR2 ANQGSEA. The CDR3 consists of 14 residues. Trimming shortened V by 4 bases and J by 2 bases, and 13 bases separated the two germline ends. CDR3 nucleotides: TGCAGCGTTGTATACCGACAGCCCACAGATACGCAGTATTTT. Amino acid sequence: CSVVYRQPTDTQYF.

The rearrangement links TRBV13 to TRBJ1-4; D is perhaps TRBD1 (5 bases). This CDR3 spans 14 amino acids. Germline V gene lookup returns CDR1 PRHDT and CDR2 FYEKMQ (reference sequence). V shed 1 base and J shed 5 bases, with 8 bases lying between them. The CDR3 region is CASSLDRRNEKLFF. The CDR3 bases are TGTGCCAGCAGCTTAGACAGGCGAAATGAAAAACTGTTTTTT. The variable domain in full, with the rest retrieved from reference TRBV13 and TRBJ1-4, is AAGVIQSPRHLIKEKRETATLKCYPIPRHDTVYWYQQGPGQDPQFLISFYEKMQSDKGSIPDRFSAQQFSDYHSELNMSSLELGDSALYFCASSLDRRNEKLFFGSGTQLSVL.